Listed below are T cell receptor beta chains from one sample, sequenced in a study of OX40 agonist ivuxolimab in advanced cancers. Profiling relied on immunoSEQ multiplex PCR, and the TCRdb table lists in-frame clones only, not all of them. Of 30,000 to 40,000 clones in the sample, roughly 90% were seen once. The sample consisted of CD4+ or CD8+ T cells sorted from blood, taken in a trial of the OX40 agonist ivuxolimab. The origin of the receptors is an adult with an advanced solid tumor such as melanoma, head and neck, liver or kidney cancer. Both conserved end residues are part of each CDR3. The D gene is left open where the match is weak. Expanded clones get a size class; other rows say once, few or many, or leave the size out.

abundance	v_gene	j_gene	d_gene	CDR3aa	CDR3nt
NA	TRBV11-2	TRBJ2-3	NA	CASSPQGLRADTQYF	TGTGCCAGCAGCCCCCAGGGGCTACGGGCAGATACGCAGTATTTT
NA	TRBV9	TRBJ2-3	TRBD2	CASSVREGSSGGTDTQYF	TGTGCCAGCAGCGTAAGGGAAGGGTCTAGCGGAGGCACAGATACGCAGTATTTT
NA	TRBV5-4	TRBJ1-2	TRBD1	CASSRDSTGGNFDGYTF	TGTGCCAGCAGCCGGGATTCGACAGGGGGCAATTTTGATGGCTACACCTTC
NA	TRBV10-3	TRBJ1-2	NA	CAISDITGSYAFGYTF	TGTGCCATCAGTGATATAACAGGGAGCTATGCTTTTGGCTACACCTTC
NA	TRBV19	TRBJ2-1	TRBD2	CASSKWGLAGRSSYNEQFF	TGTGCCAGTAGTAAATGGGGACTAGCGGGACGCAGCTCCTACAATGAGCAGTTCTTC
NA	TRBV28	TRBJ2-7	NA	CASSGGVYEQYF	TGTGCCAGCAGCGGGGGTGTCTACGAGCAGTACTTC
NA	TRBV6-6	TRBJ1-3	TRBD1	CASSDQGARGNTIYF	TGTGCCAGCAGTGACCAGGGGGCGCGGGGAAACACCATATATTTT
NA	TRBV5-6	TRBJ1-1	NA	CASSLANVGGKNTEAFF	TGTGCCAGCAGCTTGGCCAACGTGGGCGGGAAGAACACTGAAGCTTTCTTT
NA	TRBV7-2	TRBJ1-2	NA	CASSLAGALYGYTF	TGTGCCAGCAGCTTAGCTGGGGCCCTCTATGGCTACACCTTC
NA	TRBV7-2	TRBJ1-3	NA	CASSLVIGLGGNTIYF	TGTGCCAGCAGCTTAGTAATCGGGTTAGGTGGAAACACCATATATTTT
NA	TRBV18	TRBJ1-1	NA	CASSLAGGADTEAFF	TGTGCCAGCTCACTTGCAGGTGGGGCGGACACTGAAGCTTTCTTT
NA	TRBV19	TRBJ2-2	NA	CASRYRGGSTGELFF	TGTGCCAGTAGATACAGGGGGGGTAGCACCGGGGAGCTGTTTTTT
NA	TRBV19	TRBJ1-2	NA	CASSVPGQVYGYTF	TGTGCCAGTAGTGTTCCGGGACAAGTCTATGGCTACACCTTC
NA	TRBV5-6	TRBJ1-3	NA	CASSLHGTLSGNTIYF	TGTGCCAGCAGCTTGCACGGAACCCTCTCTGGAAACACCATATATTTT
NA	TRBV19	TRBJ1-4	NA	CASSIGSGKLFF	TGTGCCAGTAGTATTGGGTCTGGGAAACTGTTTTTT
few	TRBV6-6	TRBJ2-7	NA	CASSYPMREQYF	TGTGCCAGCAGTTACCCCATGAGAGAGCAGTACTTC
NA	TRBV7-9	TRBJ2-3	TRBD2	CASSFTSGSTDTQYF	TGTGCCAGCAGCTTCACTAGCGGTAGCACAGATACGCAGTATTTT
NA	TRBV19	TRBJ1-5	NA	CASTAGGVQPQHF	TGTGCCAGTACCGCTGGGGGGGTGCAGCCCCAGCATTTT
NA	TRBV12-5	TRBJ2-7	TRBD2	CASGEGLAGTYEQYF	TGTGCTAGTGGTGAAGGACTAGCGGGAACCTACGAGCAGTACTTC
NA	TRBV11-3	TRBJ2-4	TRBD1	CASTWGTGPNIQYF	TGTGCCAGCACGTGGGGGACAGGGCCAAACATTCAGTACTTC
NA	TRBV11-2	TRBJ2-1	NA	CASSLVQGPSSEQFF	TGTGCCAGCAGCTTAGTACAGGGACCCTCTAGTGAGCAGTTCTTC
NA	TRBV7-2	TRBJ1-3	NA	CASSLGRNFGNTIYF	TGTGCCAGCAGCTTAGGACGGAACTTTGGAAACACCATATATTTT
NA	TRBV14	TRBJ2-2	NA	CASSPTTGLRGTGELFF	TGTGCCAGCAGCCCAACTACAGGGCTGCGGGGGACCGGGGAGCTGTTTTTT
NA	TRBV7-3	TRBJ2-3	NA	CASSPTPGAQDTQYF	TGTGCCAGCAGCCCCACCCCCGGAGCACAAGATACGCAGTATTTT
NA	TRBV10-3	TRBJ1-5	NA	CAISGRDQPQHF	TGTGCCATCAGTGGTAGAGATCAGCCCCAGCATTTT
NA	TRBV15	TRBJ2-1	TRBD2	CATSRDITSGDEQFF	TGTGCCACCAGCAGAGATATAACTAGCGGAGATGAGCAGTTCTTC
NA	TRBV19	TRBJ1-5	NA	CASSIGPNSNQPQHF	TGTGCCAGTAGTATAGGGCCAAATAGCAATCAGCCCCAGCATTTT
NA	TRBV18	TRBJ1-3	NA	CASSPFERNTIYF	TGTGCCAGCTCACCATTCGAGAGAAACACCATATATTTT
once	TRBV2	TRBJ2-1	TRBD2	CASTQRDASGEQFF	TGTGCCAGCACCCAGAGAGACGCTAGCGGTGAGCAGTTCTTC
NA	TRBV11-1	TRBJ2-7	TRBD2	CASSSSGALLSYEQYF	TGTGCCAGCAGCAGTAGCGGGGCCCTTCTTTCCTACGAGCAGTACTTC
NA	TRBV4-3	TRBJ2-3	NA	CASSQGGLREPDTQYF	TGCGCCAGCAGCCAAGGGGGGCTTAGGGAGCCAGATACGCAGTATTTT
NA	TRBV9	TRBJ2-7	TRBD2	CASSADSGSSYEQYF	TGTGCCAGCAGCGCGGATAGCGGGAGCTCCTACGAGCAGTACTTC
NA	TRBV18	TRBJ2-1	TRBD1	CASSRTGGAEQFF	TGTGCCAGCTCACGGACAGGGGGCGCTGAGCAGTTCTTC
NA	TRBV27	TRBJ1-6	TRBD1	CASSSPGQGVSPLHF	TGTGCCAGCAGTTCGCCGGGACAGGGGGTTTCACCCCTCCACTTT
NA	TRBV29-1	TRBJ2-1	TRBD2	CSSRYSGSRNEQFF	TGCAGCTCACGTTATAGCGGGAGTAGGAATGAGCAGTTCTTC
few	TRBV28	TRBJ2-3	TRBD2	CASSLIAGGTSTDTQYF	TGTGCCAGCAGCCTGATAGCGGGGGGAACTAGCACAGATACGCAGTATTTT
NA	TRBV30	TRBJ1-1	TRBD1	CAWSSRGTVNTEAFF	TGTGCCTGGAGTTCAAGGGGGACAGTGAACACTGAAGCTTTCTTT
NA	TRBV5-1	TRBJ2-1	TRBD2	CASSWVGTSGSDEQFF	TGCGCCAGCAGCTGGGTCGGGACTAGCGGGAGTGATGAGCAGTTCTTC
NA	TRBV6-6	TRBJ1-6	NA	CASRDLFDSPLHF	TGTGCCAGCAGGGATTTGTTCGATTCACCCCTCCACTTT
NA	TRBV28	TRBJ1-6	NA	CASSLHLSSYNSPLHF	TGTGCCAGCAGTTTACATTTGAGCTCCTATAATTCACCCCTCCACTTT
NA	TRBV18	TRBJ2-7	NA	CASSPPGTVSYEQYF	TGTGCCAGCTCACCACCAGGAACGGTTTCCTACGAGCAGTACTTC
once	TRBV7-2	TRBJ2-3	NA	CASSLMLVRGADTQYF	TGTGCCAGCAGCCTGATGCTAGTCAGGGGAGCAGATACGCAGTATTTT
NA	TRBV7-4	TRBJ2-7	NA	CASSYRGGGRDEQYF	TGTGCCAGCAGCTACCGCGGTGGGGGGCGGGACGAGCAGTACTTC
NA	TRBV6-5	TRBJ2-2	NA	CASSYLQDTGELFF	TGTGCCAGCAGTTACCTACAGGACACCGGGGAGCTGTTTTTT
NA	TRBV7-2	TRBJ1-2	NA	CASSVRLGPGPPGYTF	TGTGCCAGCAGCGTACGCTTGGGGCCAGGCCCCCCTGGCTACACCTTC
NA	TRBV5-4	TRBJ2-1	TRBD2	CASSWGLAGGLNEQFF	TGTGCCAGCAGCTGGGGACTAGCGGGAGGCCTCAATGAGCAGTTCTTC
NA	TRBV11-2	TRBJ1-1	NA	CASSLQMNTEAFF	TGTGCCAGCAGCTTGCAGATGAACACTGAAGCTTTCTTT
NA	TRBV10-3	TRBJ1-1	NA	CAISESGARARNTEAFF	TGTGCCATCAGTGAGTCCGGGGCCAGGGCAAGGAACACTGAAGCTTTCTTT
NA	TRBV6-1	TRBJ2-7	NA	CASWTAAEQYF	TGTGCCAGCTGGACCGCGGCCGAGCAGTACTTC
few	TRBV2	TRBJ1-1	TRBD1	CASRTTGGRANTEAFF	TGTGCCAGCAGAACAACAGGGGGGCGGGCGAACACTGAAGCTTTCTTT
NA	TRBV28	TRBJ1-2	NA	CASSFQGGYGYTF	TGTGCCAGCAGTTTCCAGGGCGGCTATGGCTACACCTTC
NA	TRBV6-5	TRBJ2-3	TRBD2	CASSGLAGATDTQYF	TGTGCCAGCAGTGGGTTAGCGGGAGCCACAGATACGCAGTATTTT
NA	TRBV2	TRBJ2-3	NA	CASSFEAGLTDTQYF	TGTGCCAGCAGCTTCGAGGCAGGGTTGACAGATACGCAGTATTTT
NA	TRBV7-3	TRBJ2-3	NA	CASSLIGGDTQYF	TGTGCCAGCAGCTTAATCGGGGGAGATACGCAGTATTTT
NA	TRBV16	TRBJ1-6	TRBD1	CASSQPDRTLHF	TGTGCCAGCAGCCAACCGGACAGGACCCTCCACTTT
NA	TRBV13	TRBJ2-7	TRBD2	CASSSSRLAGPSEQYF	TGTGCCAGCAGCTCCTCCCGACTAGCGGGACCCTCCGAGCAGTACTTC
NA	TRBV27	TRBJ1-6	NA	CASRHRDGDSPLHF	TGTGCCAGCAGACACAGGGATGGGGACTCACCCCTCCACTTT